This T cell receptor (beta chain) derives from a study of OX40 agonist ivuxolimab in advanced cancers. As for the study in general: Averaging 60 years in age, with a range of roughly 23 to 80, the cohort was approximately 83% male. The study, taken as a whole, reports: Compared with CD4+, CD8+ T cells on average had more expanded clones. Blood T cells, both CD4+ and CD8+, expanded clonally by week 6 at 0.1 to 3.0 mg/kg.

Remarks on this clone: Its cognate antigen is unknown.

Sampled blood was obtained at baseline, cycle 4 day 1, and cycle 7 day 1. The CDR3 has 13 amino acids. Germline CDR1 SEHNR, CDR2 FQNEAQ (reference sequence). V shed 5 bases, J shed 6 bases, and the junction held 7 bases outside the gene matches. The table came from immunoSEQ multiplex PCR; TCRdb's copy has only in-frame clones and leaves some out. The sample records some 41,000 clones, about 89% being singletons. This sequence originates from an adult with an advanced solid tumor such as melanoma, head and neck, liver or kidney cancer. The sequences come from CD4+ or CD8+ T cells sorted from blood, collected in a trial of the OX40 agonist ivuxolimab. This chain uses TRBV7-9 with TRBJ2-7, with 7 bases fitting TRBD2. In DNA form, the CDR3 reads TGTGCCAGCAGCCGCGAGGGAGGGGTCGAGCAGTACTTC. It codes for CASSREGGVEQYF.